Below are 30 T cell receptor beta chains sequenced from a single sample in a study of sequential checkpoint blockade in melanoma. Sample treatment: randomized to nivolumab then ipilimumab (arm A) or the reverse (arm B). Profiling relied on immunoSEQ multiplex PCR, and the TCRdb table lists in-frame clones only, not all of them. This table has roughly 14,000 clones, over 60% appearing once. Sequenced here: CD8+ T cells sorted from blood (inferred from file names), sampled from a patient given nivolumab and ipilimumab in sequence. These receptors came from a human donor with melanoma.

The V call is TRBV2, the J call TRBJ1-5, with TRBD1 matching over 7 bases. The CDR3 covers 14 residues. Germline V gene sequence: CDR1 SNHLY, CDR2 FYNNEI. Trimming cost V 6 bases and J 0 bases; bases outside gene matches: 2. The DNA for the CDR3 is TGTGCCAGCAGCGGACAGGATAGCAATCAGCCCCAGCATTTT. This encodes CASSGQDSNQPQHF.

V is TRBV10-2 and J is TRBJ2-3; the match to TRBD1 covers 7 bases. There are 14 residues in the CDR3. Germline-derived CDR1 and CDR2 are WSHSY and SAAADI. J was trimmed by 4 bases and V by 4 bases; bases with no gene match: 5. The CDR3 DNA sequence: TGCGCCAGCAGTGCTCTTCAGGGGGCAGATACGCAGTATTTT. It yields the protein CASSALQGADTQYF.

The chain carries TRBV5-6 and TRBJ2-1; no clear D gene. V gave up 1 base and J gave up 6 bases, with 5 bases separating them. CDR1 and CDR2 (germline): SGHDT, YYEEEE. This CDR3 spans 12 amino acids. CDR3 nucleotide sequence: TGTGCCAGCAGCTTGACGGGCAATGAGCAGTTCTTC. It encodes CASSLTGNEQFF.

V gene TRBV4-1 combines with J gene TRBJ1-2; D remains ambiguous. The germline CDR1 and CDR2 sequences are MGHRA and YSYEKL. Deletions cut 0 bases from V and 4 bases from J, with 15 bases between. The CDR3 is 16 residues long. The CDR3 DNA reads TGCGCCAGCAGCCAAGAATCTTCTGGGCGCGCCTATGGCTACACCTTC. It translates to CASSQESSGRAYGYTF.

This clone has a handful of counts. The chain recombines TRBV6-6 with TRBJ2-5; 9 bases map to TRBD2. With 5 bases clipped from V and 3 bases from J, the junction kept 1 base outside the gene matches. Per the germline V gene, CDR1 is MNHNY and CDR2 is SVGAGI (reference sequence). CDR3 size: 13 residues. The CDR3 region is CASSRTSEETQYF. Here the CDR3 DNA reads TGTGCCAGCAGTCGGACTAGCGAAGAGACCCAGTACTTC.

The CDR3, as DNA: TGTGCCAGCAGTTTACACCGGGAGAGCACAGATACGCAGTATTTT. Translating gives CASSLHRESTDTQYF. This chain uses TRBV27 with TRBJ2-3; the D gene is possibly TRBD2 (6 bases). The V end was cut by 2 bases, the J end by 0 bases, with 9 bases between. The germline V gene encodes CDR1 MNHEY and CDR2 SMNVEV (reference sequence). The CDR3 totals 15 residues.

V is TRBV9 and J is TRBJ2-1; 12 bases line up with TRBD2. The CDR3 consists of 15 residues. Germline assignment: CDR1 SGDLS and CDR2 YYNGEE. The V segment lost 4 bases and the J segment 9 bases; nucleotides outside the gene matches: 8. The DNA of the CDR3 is TGTGCCAGCAGCCCGAGACTAGCGGGAGCTCTTGAGCAGTTCTTC. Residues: CASSPRLAGALEQFF.

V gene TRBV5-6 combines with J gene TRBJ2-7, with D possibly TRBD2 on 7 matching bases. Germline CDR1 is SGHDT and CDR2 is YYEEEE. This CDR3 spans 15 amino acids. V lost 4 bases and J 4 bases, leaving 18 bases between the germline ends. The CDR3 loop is CASSGGGAGYYEQYF. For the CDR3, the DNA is TGTGCCAGCAGCGGTGGGGGGGCCGGATATTACGAGCAGTACTTC.

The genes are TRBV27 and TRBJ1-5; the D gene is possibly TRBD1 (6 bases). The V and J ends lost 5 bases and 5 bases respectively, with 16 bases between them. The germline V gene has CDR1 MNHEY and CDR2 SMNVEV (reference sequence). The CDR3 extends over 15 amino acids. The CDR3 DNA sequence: TGTGCCAGCAGTATGGCTACAGGGCTCCATCAGCCCCAGCATTTT. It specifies CASSMATGLHQPQHF.

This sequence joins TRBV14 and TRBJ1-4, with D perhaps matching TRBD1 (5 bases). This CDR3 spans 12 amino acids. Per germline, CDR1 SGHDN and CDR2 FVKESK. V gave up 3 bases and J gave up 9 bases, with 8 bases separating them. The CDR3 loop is CASSQNRKKLFF. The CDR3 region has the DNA TGTGCCAGCAGCCAGAACAGGAAAAAACTGTTTTTT.

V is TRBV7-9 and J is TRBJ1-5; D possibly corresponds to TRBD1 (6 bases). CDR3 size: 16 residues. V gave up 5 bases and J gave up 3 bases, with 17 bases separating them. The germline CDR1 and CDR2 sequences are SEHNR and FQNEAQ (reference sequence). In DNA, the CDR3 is TGTGCCAGCAGCCAAACCGCCGGGACAACCAATCAGCCCCAGCATTTT. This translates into CASSQTAGTTNQPQHF.

CDR3 bases: TGCGCCAGCAGCCATACAGAGAACACTGAAGCTTTCTTT. This sequence encodes CASSHTENTEAFF. This chain uses TRBV4-1 with TRBJ1-1; D gene uncertain. Germline CDR1 and CDR2: MGHRA and YSYEKL. The V end lost 3 bases, the J end lost 1 base, and 6 bases lay between the germline ends. CDR3 length equals 13 residues.

The CDR3 sequence: CASSEGLSLATGELFF. The DNA of the CDR3 is TGTGCCAGCAGTGAAGGTTTATCCCTGGCCACCGGGGAGCTGTTTTTT. The chain has TRBV6-1 and TRBJ2-2, with unresolved D. With 1 base removed from V and 4 bases from J, the gap between germline ends came to 13 bases. The length of the CDR3 is 16 residues. The V gene's germline CDR1 is MNHNS and CDR2 SASEGT.

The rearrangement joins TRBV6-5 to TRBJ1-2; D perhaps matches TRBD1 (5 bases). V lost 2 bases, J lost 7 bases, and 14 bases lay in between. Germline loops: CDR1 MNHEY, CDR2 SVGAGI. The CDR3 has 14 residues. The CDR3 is CASSYRGGETGYTF. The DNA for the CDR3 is TGTGCCAGCAGTTACCGGGGGGGGGAGACTGGCTACACCTTC.

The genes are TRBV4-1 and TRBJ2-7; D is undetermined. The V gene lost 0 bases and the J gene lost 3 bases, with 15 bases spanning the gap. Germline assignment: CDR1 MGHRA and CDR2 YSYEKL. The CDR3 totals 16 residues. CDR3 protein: CASSQDSLSNSYEQYF. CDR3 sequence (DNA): TGCGCCAGCAGCCAAGATTCGCTATCTAACAGCTACGAGCAGTACTTC.

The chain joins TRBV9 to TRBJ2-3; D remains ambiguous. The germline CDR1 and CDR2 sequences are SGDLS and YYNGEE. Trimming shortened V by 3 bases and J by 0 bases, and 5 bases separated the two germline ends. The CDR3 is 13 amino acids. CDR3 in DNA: TGTGCCAGCAGCGCACTGAGCACAGATACGCAGTATTTT. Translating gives CASSALSTDTQYF.

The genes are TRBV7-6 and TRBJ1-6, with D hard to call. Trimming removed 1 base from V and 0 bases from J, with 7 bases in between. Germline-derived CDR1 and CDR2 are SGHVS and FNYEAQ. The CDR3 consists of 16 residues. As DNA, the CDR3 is TGTGCCAGCAGCTTAGTTGGGAGCTCCTATAATTCACCCCTCCACTTT. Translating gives CASSLVGSSYNSPLHF.

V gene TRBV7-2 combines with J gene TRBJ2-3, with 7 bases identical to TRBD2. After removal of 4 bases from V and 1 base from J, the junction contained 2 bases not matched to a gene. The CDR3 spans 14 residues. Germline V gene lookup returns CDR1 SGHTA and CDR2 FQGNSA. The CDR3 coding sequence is TGTGCCAGCAGCTGGGGGAGGGGCACAGATACGCAGTATTTT. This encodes CASSWGRGTDTQYF.

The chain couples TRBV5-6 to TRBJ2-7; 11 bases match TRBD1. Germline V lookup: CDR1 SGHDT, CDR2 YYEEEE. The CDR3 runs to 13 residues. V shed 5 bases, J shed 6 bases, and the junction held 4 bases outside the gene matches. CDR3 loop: CASREGQGAEQYF. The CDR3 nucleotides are TGTGCCAGCAGGGAAGGACAGGGGGCCGAGCAGTACTTC.

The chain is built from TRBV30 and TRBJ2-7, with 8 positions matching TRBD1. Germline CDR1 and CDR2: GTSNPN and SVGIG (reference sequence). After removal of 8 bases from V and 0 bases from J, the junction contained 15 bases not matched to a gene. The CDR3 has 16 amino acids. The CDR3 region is CAGTDRAGPNSYEQYF. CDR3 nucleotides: TGTGCCGGAACGGACAGGGCTGGACCCAACTCCTACGAGCAGTACTTC.

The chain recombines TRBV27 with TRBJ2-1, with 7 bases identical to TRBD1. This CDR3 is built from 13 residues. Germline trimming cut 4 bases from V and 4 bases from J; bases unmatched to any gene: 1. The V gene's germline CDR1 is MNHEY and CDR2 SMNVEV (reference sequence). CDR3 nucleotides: TGTGCCAGCAGTTCGGGACAGTACAATGAGCAGTTCTTC. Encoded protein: CASSSGQYNEQFF.

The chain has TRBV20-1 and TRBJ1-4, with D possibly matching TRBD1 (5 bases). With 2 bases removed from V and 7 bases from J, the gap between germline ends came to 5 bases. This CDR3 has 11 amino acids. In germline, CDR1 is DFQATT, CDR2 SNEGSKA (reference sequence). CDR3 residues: CSARQGEKLFF. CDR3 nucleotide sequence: TGCAGTGCTAGACAGGGTGAAAAACTGTTTTTT.

Written as DNA, the CDR3 is TGTGCCAGCAGTGACTCGACTAGCGGGGGGGTGAATGAGCAGTTCTTC. It yields the protein CASSDSTSGGVNEQFF. The rearrangement links TRBV6-4 to TRBJ2-1; 14 bases fit TRBD2. Trimming cost V 0 bases and J 7 bases; bases outside gene matches: 2. The CDR3 loop spans 16 amino acids. CDR1 is MRHNA, CDR2 SNTAGT, per germline.

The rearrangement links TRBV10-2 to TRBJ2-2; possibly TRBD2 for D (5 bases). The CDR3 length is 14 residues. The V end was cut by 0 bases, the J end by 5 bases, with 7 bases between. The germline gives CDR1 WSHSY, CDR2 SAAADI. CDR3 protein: CASSESRTTGELFF. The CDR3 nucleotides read TGCGCCAGCAGTGAGTCGAGGACTACCGGGGAGCTGTTTTTT.

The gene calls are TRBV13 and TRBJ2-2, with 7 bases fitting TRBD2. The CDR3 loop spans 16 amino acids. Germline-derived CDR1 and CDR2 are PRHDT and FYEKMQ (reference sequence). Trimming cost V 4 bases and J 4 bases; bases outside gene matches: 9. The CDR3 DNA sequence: TGTGCCAGCAGCTCGGGGGACTACCAATTCACCGGGGAGCTGTTTTTT. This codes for CASSSGDYQFTGELFF.

The CDR3 sequence: CASSLAASTGMDYGYTF. The DNA of the CDR3 is TGTGCCAGCAGTTTAGCCGCCTCGACAGGGATGGACTATGGCTACACCTTC. The chain uses TRBV28 and TRBJ1-2, with 7 positions matching TRBD1. Germline lookup yields CDR1 MDHEN and CDR2 SYDVKM. This CDR3 contains 17 residues. Germline trimming cut 2 bases from V and 3 bases from J; bases unmatched to any gene: 12.

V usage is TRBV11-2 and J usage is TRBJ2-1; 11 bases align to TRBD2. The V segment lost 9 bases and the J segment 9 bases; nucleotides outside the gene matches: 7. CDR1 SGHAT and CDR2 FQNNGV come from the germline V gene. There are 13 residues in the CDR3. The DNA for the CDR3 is TGTGCCAGTACTAGCGGGAGTATCCGTGAGCAGTTCTTC. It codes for CASTSGSIREQFF.

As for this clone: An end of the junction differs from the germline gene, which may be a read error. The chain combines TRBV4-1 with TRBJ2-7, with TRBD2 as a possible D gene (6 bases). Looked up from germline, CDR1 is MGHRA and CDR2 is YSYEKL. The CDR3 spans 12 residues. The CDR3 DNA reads TGTGCCAGCAGCCAAGAGGGACTGGAGCAGTACTTC. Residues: CASSQEGLEQYF.

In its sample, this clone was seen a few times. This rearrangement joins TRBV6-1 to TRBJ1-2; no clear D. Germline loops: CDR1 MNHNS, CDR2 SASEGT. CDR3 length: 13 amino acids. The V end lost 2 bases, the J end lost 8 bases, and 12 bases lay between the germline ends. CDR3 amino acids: CASSEKETGGYTF. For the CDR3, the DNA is TGTGCCAGCAGTGAAAAGGAGACGGGGGGCTACACCTTC.

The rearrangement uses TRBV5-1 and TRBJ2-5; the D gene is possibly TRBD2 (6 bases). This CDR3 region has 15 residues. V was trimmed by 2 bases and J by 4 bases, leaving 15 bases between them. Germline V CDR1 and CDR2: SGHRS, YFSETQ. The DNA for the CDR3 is TGCGCCAGCAGCTTCGGGGGAGTGGGGGGAGAGACCCAGTACTTC. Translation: CASSFGGVGGETQYF.